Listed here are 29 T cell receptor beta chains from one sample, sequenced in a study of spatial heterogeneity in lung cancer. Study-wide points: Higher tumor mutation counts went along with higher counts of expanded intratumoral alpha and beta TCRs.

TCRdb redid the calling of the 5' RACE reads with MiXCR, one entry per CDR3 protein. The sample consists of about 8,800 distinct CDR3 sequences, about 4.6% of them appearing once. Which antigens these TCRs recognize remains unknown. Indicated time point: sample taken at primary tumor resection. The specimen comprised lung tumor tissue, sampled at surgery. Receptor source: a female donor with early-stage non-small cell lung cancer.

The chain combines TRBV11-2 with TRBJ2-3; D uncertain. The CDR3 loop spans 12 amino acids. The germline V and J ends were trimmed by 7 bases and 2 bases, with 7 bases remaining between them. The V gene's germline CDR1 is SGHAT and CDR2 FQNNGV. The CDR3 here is CASNHYTDTQYF. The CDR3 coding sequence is TGTGCCAGCAACCACTACACAGATACGCAGTATTTT.

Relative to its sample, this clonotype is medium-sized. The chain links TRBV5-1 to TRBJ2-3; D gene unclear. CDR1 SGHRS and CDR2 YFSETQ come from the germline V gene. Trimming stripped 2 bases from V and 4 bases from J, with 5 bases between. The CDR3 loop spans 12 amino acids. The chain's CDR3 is CASSFAADTQYF. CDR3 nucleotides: TGCGCCAGCAGCTTTGCGGCAGATACGCAGTATTTT.

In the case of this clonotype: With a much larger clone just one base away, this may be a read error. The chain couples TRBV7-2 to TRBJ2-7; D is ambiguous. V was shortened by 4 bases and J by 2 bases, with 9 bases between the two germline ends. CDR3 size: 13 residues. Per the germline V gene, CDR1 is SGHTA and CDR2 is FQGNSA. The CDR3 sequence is CASSSESPYEQYF. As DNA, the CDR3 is TGTGCCAGCAGCTCGGAGAGCCCCTACGAGCAGTACTTC.

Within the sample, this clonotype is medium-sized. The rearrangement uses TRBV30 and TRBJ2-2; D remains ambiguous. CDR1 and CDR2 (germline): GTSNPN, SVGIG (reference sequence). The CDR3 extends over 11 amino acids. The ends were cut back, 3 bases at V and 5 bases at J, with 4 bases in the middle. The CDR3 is CAWRGTGELFF. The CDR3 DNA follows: TGTGCCTGGAGAGGTACCGGGGAGCTGTTTTTT.

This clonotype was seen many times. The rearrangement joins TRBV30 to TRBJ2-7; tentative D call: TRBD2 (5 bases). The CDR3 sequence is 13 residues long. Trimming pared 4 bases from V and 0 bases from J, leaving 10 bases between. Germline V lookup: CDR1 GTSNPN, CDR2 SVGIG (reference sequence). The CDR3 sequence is CAWTRGFSYEQYF. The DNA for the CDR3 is TGTGCCTGGACCCGGGGTTTCTCCTACGAGCAGTACTTC.

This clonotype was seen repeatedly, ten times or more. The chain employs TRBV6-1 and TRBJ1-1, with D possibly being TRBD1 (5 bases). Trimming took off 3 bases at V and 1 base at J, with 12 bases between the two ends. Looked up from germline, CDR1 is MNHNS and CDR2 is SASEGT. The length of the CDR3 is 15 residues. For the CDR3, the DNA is TGTGCCAGCAGTGAGACAGTATACTGGAACACTGAAGCTTTCTTT. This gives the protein CASSETVYWNTEAFF.

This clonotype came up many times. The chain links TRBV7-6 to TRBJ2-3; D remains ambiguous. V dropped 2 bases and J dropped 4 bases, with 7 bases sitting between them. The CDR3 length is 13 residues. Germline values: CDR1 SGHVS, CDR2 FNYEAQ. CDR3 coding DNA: TGTGCCAGCAGCTTAAGAAGGGCAGATACGCAGTATTTT. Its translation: CASSLRRADTQYF.

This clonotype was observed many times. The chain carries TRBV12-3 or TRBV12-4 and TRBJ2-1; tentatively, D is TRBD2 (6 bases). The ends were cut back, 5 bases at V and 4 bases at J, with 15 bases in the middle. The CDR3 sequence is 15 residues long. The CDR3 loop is CASSLGPGGYNEQFF. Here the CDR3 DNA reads TGTGCCAGCAGTCTGGGGCCCGGAGGGTACAATGAGCAGTTCTTC.

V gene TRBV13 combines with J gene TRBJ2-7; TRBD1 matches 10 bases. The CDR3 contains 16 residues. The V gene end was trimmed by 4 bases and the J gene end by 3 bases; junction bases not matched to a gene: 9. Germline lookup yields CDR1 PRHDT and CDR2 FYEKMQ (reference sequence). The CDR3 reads CASSSYRDRGGYEQYF. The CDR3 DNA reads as TGTGCCAGCAGCTCGTACCGGGACAGGGGAGGCTACGAGCAGTACTTC.

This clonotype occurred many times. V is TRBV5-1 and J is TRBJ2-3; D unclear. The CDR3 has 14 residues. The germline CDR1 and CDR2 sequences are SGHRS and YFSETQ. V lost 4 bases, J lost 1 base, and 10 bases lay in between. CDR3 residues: CASSIDSRTDTQYF. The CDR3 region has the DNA TGCGCCAGCAGCATTGATTCCCGCACAGATACGCAGTATTTT. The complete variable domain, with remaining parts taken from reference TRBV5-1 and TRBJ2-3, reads KAGVTQTPRYLIKTRGQQVTLSCSPISGHRSVSWYQQTPGQGLQFLFEYFSETQRNKGNFPGRFSGRQFSNSRSEMNVSTLELGDSALYLCASSIDSRTDTQYFGPGTRLTVL.

The CDR3 nucleotides are TGTGCCAGCAGGATCGGGCGAGACAGGCCCCAAGAGACCCAGTACTTC. The encoded protein is CASRIGRDRPQETQYF. This chain links TRBV28 with TRBJ2-5; perhaps TRBD1 as D (6 bases). V lost 6 bases to trimming and J lost 1 base, with 18 bases between them. Looked up from germline, CDR1 is MDHEN and CDR2 is SYDVKM. This CDR3 is built from 16 residues.

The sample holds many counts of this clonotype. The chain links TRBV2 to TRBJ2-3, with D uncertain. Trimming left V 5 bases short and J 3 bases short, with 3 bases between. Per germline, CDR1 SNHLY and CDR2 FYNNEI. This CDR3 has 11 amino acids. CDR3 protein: CASSTTDTQYF. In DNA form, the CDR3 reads TGTGCCAGCAGTACAACAGATACGCAGTATTTT.

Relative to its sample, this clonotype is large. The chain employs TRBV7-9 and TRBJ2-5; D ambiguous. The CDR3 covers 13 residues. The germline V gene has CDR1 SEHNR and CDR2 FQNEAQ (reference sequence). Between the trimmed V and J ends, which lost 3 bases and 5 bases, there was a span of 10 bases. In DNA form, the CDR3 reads TGTGCCAGCAGCTTGGAAATAAGTGAGACCCAGTACTTC. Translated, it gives CASSLEISETQYF.

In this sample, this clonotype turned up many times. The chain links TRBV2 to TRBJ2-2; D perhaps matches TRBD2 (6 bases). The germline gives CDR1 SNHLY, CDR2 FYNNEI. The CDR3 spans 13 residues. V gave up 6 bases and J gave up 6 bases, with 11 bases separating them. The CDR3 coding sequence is TGTGCCAGCAGGGAGGGAGGAGCCGGGGAGCTGTTTTTT. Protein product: CASREGGAGELFF.

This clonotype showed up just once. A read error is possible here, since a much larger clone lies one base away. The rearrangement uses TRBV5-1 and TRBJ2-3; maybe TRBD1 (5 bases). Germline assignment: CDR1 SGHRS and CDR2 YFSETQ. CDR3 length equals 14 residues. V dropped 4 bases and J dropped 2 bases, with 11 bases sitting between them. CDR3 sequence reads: CASSHQTDTDTQYF. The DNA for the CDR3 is TGCGCCAGCAGCCATCAGACAGACACAGATACGCAGTATTTT.

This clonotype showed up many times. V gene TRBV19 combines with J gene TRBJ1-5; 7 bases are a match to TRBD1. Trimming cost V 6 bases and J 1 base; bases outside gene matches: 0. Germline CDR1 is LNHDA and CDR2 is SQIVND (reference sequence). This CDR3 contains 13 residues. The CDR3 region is CASRGQSNQPQHF. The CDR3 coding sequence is TGTGCCAGTAGGGGACAGAGCAATCAGCCCCAGCATTTT.

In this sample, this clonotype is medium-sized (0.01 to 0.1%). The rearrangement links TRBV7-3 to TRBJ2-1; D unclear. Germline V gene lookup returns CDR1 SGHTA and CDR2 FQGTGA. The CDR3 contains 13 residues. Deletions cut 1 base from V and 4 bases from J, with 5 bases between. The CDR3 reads CASSLRGYNEQFF. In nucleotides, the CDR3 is TGTGCCAGCAGCTTAAGAGGTTACAATGAGCAGTTCTTC.

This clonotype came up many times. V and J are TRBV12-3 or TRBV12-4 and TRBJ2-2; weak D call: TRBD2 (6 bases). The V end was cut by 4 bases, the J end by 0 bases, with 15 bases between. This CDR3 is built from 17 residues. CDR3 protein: CASSSSPGLSNTGELFF. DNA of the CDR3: TGTGCCAGCAGTTCAAGTCCGGGACTCTCGAACACCGGGGAGCTGTTTTTT.

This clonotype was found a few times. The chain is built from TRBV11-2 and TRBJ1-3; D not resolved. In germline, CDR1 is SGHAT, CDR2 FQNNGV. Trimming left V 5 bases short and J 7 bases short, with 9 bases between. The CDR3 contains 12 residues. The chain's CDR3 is CASSGTPNTIYF. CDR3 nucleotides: TGTGCCAGCAGCGGCACCCCGAACACCATATATTTT.

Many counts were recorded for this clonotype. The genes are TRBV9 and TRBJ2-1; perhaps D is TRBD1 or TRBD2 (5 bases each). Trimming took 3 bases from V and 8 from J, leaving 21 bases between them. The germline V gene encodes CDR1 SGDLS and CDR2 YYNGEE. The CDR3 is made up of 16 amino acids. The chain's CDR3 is CASSADYSQGRDEQFF. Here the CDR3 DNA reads TGTGCCAGCAGCGCAGACTATAGTCAGGGACGTGATGAGCAGTTCTTC.

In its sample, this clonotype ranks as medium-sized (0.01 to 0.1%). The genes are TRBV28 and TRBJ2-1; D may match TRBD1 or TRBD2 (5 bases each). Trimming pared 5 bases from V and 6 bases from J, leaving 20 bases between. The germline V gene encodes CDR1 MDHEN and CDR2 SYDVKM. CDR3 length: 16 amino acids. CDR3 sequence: CASSQIQGAVGNEQFF. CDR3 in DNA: TGTGCCAGCAGTCAAATCCAGGGAGCGGTGGGCAATGAGCAGTTCTTC. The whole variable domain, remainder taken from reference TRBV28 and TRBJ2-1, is DVKVTQSSRYLVKRTGEKVFLECVQDMDHENMFWYRQDPGLGLRLIYFSYDVKMKEKGDIPEGYSVSREKKERFSLILESASTNQTSMYLCASSQIQGAVGNEQFFGPGTRLTVL.

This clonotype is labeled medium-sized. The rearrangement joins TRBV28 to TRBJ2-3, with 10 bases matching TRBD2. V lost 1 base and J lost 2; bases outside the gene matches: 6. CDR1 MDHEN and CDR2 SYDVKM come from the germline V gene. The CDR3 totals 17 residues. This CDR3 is CASSLSLAGRDTDTQYF. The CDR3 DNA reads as TGTGCCAGCAGTTTATCACTAGCGGGGCGGGACACAGATACGCAGTATTTT.

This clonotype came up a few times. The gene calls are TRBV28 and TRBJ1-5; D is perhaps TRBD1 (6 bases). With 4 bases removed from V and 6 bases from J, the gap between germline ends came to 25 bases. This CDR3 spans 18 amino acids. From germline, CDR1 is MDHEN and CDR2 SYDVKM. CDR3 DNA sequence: TGTGCCAGCAGTTATGGCCTTGGGCCAGACAGGTTGAGTCAGCCCCAGCATTTT. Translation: CASSYGLGPDRLSQPQHF.

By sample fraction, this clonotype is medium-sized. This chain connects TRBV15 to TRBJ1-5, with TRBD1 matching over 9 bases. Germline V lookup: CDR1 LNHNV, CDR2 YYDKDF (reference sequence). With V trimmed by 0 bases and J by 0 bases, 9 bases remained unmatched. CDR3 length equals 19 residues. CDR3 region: CATSRDHRQGVYSNQPQHF. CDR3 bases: TGTGCCACCAGCAGAGATCATAGACAGGGGGTTTATAGCAATCAGCCCCAGCATTTT. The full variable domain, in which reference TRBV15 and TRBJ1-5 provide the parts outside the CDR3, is DAMVIQNPRYQVTQFGKPVTLSCSQTLNHNVMYWYQQKSSQAPKLLFHYYDKDFNNEADTPDNFQSRRPNTSFCFLDIRSPGLGDTAMYLCATSRDHRQGVYSNQPQHFGDGTRLSIL.

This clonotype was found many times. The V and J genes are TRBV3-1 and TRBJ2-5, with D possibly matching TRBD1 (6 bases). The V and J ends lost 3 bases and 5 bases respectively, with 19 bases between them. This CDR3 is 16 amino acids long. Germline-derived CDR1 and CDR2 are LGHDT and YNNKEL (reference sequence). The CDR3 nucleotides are TGTGCCAGCAGCCAGGGGACAACTCCGGATCATGAGACCCAGTACTTC. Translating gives CASSQGTTPDHETQYF.

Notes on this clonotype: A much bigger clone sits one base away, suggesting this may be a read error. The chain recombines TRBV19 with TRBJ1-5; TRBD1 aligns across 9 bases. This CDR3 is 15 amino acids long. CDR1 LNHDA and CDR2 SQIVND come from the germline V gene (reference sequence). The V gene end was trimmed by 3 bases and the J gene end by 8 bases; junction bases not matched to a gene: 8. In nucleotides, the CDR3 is TGTGCCAGTAGTATTAGAGACAGGGGGGATAAGCCCCAGCATTTT. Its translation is CASSIRDRGDKPQHF.

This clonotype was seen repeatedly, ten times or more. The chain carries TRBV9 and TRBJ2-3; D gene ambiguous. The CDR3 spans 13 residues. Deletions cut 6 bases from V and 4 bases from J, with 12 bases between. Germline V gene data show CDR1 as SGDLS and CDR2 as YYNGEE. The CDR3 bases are TGTGCCAGCAACCCTAGTGGGTCAGATACGCAGTATTTT. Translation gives CASNPSGSDTQYF.

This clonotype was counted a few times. CDR3 nucleotides: TGTGCCAGCAGTGAAGCGGATGGGGTGCAGCCCCAGCATTTT. Protein: CASSEADGVQPQHF. The chain combines TRBV2 with TRBJ1-5; D remains unclear. Trimming removed 0 bases at V and 7 bases at J, with 10 bases between. CDR3 length: 14 residues. CDR1 is SNHLY, CDR2 FYNNEI, per germline.

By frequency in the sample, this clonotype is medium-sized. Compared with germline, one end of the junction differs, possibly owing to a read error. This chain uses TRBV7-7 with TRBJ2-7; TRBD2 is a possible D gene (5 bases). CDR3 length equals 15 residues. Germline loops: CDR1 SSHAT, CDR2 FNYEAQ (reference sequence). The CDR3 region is CASSPASGSSYEQYF. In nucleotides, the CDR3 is TGTGCTAGCAGCCCCGCCAGCGGTAGCTCCTACGAGCAGTACTTC.